This T cell receptor (beta chain) was sequenced in a study of blood T cell repertoires in COVID-19. The assay was immunoSEQ multiplex PCR, and TCRdb's table has in-frame clones only and misses some. The sample has under 300,000 clones; 75% to 95% are singletons. J was trimmed by 4 bases and V by 5 bases; bases with no gene match: 10. Germline CDR1 reads MNHEY; CDR2 reads SMNVEV (reference sequence). The CDR3 contains 15 residues. The V and J genes are TRBV27 and TRBJ1-2; 7 nucleotides align to TRBD1. This TCR derives from a woman aged 18-30 years who had recovered from COVID-19. Sequencing input: PBMCs or T cells enriched from blood (not recorded which). CDR3 DNA sequence: TGTGCCAGCAGTACCTCTGGACAGGCATCCTATGGCTACACCTTC. This encodes CASSTSGQASYGYTF.